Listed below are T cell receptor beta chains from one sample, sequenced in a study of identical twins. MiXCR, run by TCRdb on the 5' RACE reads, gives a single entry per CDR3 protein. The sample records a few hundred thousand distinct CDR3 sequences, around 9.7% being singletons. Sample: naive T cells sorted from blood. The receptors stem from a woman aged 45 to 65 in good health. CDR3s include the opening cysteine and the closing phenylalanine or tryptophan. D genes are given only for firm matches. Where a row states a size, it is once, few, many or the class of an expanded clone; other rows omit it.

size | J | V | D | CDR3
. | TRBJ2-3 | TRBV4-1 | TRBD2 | CASSQLHFTSGSRTDTQYF
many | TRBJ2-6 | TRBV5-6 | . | CASSFSHTGRLGAGANVLTF
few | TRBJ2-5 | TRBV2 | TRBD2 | CASSDQRGEETQYF
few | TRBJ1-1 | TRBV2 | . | CASSTEAFF
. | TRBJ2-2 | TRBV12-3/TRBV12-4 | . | CASSYTSSGELFF
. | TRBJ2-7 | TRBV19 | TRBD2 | CASSFAGAHEQYF
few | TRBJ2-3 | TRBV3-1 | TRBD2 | CASSHFGGGAGPEDTQYF
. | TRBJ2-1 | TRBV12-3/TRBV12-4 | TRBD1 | CASTTPGQGRNEQFF
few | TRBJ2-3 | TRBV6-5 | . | CASSYGGANGDTQYF
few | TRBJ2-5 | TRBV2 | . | CATHRDKQETQYF
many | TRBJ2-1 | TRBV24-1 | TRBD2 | CATNSGLAGDYNEQFF
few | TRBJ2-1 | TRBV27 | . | CASSEAGVNEQFF
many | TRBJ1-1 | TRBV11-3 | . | CASSLDLVGMNTEAFF
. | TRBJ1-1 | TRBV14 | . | CASSQENDKVRGMNTEAFF
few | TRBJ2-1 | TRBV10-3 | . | CAISDLRERNEQFF
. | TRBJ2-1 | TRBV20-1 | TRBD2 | CSARAAGAGGGNEQFF
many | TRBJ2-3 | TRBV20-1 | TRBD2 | CSAGGGLAGGTQYF
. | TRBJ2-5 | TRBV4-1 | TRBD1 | CASSQFLTGSQETQYF
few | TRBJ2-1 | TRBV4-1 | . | CASSQGRRYNEQFF
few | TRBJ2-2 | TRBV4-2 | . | CASSQKLSLVSPGELFF
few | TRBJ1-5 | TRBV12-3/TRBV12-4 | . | CASSLGADGPQHF
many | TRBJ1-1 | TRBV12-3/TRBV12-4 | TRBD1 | CASSTYRTGNTEAFF
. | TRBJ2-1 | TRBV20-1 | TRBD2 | CSARGRATSGRARANEQFF
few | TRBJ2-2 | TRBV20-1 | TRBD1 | CSARPGQGSTGELFF
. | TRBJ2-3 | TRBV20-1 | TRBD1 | CSARDRVKDTQYF
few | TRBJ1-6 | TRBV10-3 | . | CAIRPSGDPNSPLHF
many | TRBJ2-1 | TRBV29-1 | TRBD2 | CSARGTSGRSNEQFF
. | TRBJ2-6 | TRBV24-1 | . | CATSDWPNPGSVPGANVLTF
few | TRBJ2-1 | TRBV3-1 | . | CASSPNPNEQFF
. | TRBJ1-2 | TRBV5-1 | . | CASREATANYGYTF
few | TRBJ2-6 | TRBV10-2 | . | CASRDVLSGANVLTF
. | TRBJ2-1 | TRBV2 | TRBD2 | CASSELAGNNEQFF
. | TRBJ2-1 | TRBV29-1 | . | CSVEGGTGHYNEQFF
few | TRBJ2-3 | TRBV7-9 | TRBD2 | CASSPTTSGATDTQYF
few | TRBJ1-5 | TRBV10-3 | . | CAIRGSNQPQHF
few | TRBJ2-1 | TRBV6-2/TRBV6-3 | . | CASGEVNEQFF
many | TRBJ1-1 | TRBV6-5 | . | CASSYSRTVRFFF
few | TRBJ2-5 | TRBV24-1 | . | CATSDPDRTLETQYF
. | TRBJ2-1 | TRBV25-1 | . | CASSELGEANNEQFF
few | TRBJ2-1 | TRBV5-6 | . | CASSFSLASSFF
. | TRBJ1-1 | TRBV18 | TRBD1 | CASSQQGGGTEAFF